A single sample gave rise to the 32 T cell receptor beta chains below, sequenced in a study of T cells in Graves' hyperthyroidism and ophthalmopathy. Amplification of TCR beta CDR3 regions used RNA as the template. First-round RT-PCR targeting the TCR CDR3 was performed with the HTBI primer set. TCRdb re-called the multiplex PCR reads through MiXCR, storing one row per CDR3 protein. Of some 800,000 distinct CDR3 sequences listed, over 35% are singletons. What was sequenced was blood. These receptors were collected from a man younger than 35 with Graves' hyperthyroidism.

The count of this clonotype is one. The chain couples TRBV6-1 to TRBJ2-5; possible D gene TRBD1, 6 bases. Germline lookup yields CDR1 MNHNS and CDR2 SASEGT. The CDR3 runs to 16 residues. Deletions cut 3 bases from V and 13 bases from J, with 27 bases between. The DNA for the CDR3 is TGTGCCAGCAGTGACGAAGCCGGGACAAGTGTACCCTCGGCGTACTTC. Its protein product is CASSDEAGTSVPSAYF.

As concerns this clonotype: An end of the junction does not agree with germline; a read error may underlie this. The V gene is TRBV5-1, the J gene TRBJ2-5; TRBD2 agrees at 8 bases. This CDR3 has 16 amino acids. Germline-derived CDR1 and CDR2 are SGHRS and YFSETQ. The CDR3, as DNA: TGTGCCAGCAGCTTTTACGGGGGGGGCCTTGGAGAGACCCAGTACTTC. Translated, it gives CASSFYGGGLGETQYF. The full variable domain, completed using reference TRBV5-1 and TRBJ2-5, is KAGVTQTPRYLIKTRGQQVTLSCSPISGHRSVSWYQQTPGQGLQFLFEYFSETQRNKGNFPGRFSGRQFSNSRSEMNVSTLELGDSALYLCASSFYGGGLGETQYFGPGTRLLVL.

The genes are TRBV29-1 and TRBJ1-1; 7 bases align to TRBD1. The CDR3 runs to 12 residues. Germline trimming cut 5 bases from V and 6 bases from J; bases unmatched to any gene: 6. Germline CDR1 is SQVTM and CDR2 is ANQGSEA. The CDR3 region is CSVYPTGAEAFF. CDR3 coding DNA: TGCAGCGTTTACCCTACAGGGGCTGAAGCTTTCTTT.

The chain couples TRBV4-1 to TRBJ2-7; 16 nucleotides agree with TRBD2. Germline V gene data show CDR1 as MGHRA and CDR2 as YSYEKL. The V and J ends lost 5 bases and 6 bases, in that order; junction bases with no gene match: 4. The CDR3 spans 15 residues. The chain's CDR3 is CASSSGLAGGGEQYF. The CDR3 DNA reads TGCGCCAGCAGCTCGGGACTAGCGGGAGGGGGCGAGCAGTACTTC.

Notes on this clonotype: A read error may be the cause here, since a much bigger clone is one base away. The chain carries TRBV20-1 and TRBJ1-5; TRBD1 matches at 7 bases. Per the germline V gene, CDR1 is DFQATT and CDR2 is SNEGSKA (reference sequence). CDR3 length equals 14 residues. This CDR3 is CSAAAGGSNQPRHF. For the CDR3, the DNA is TGCAGTGCTGCCGCAGGGGGAAGCAATCAGCCCCGGCATTTT.

The chain is built from TRBV6-5 and TRBJ2-7, with D possibly being TRBD1 (6 bases). The CDR3 runs to 11 residues. Germline V gene data show CDR1 as MNHEY and CDR2 as SVGAGI. V was clipped by 11 bases and J by 6 bases, with 14 bases between them. CDR3 residues: CAASTGSEQYF. The CDR3, as DNA: TGTGCCGCCTCGACAGGCTCCGAGCAGTACTTC.

A note on this clonotype: The junction shows a germline mismatch at one end, possibly a read error. The chain employs TRBV7-7 and TRBJ2-7, with 7 bases that match TRBD2. The end of the DNA is better explained by TRBJ2-5, so the J call may be wrong. The CDR3 length is 16 residues. Per the germline V gene, CDR1 is SSHAT and CDR2 is FNYEAQ (reference sequence). Written as DNA, the CDR3 is TGTGCTAGCAGCTTAGGGGCTAGCGGATACCAAGAGACCCAGTACTTC. It is translated as CASSLGASGYQETQYF.

This clonotype was seen many times. This chain uses TRBV2 with TRBJ2-2; the D is unclear. Deletions cut 8 bases from V and 6 bases from J, with 7 bases between. The CDR3 sequence is 11 residues long. Germline V gene data show CDR1 as SNHLY and CDR2 as FYNNEI. CDR3 residues: CASVQAGELFF. The DNA of the CDR3 is TGTGCCAGCGTTCAGGCCGGGGAGCTGTTTTTT. Supplemented by reference TRBV2 and TRBJ2-2, the full variable domain reads EPEVTQTPSHQVTQMGQEVILRCVPISNHLYFYWYRQILGQKVEFLVSFYNNEISEKSEIFDDQFSVERPDGSNFTLKIRSTKLEDSAMYFCASVQAGELFFGEGSRLTVL.

A remark on this clonotype: This may be a read error, as it is one base from a much larger clone. The rearrangement uses TRBV15 and TRBJ2-7, with D unresolved. Germline V gene lookup returns CDR1 LNHNV and CDR2 YYDKDF (reference sequence). There are 14 residues in the CDR3. CDR3 residues: CATGRDRTPDEQYF. Here the CDR3 DNA reads TGTGCCACCGGCAGAGATCGGACCCCAGACGAGCAGTACTTC.

This clonotype was counted at least ten times. V gene TRBV2 combines with J gene TRBJ1-5; the D is unclear. Germline V gene sequence: CDR1 SNHLY, CDR2 FYNNEI. Trimming removed 9 bases at V and 4 bases at J, with 13 bases between. This CDR3 spans 13 amino acids. The CDR3 loop is CASGEERNQPQHF. CDR3 in DNA: TGTGCCAGTGGGGAGGAGCGAAATCAGCCCCAGCATTTT.

The rearrangement uses TRBV29-1 and TRBJ1-1, with 7 bases that match TRBD1. Trimming removed 7 bases from V and 8 bases from J; junction bases left unmatched: 10. Germline V gene sequence: CDR1 SQVTM, CDR2 ANQGSEA. CDR3 length: 12 amino acids. The CDR3 is CSGSTGAAEAFF. The DNA for the CDR3 is TGCAGCGGATCAACAGGGGCTGCCGAAGCTTTCTTT.

The rearrangement joins TRBV19 to TRBJ1-1; 7 bases map to TRBD1. J was trimmed by 3 bases and V by 8 bases; bases with no gene match: 6. The CDR3 runs 13 residues. CDR1 and CDR2 from the germline V gene are LNHDA and SQIVND (reference sequence). Written as DNA, the CDR3 is TGTGCCAGTGTGGGGACAGACCACACTGAAGCTTTCTTT. As protein: CASVGTDHTEAFF. Complete variable domain (other parts from reference TRBV19 and TRBJ1-1): DGGITQSPKYLFRKEGQNVTLSCEQNLNHDAMYWYRQDPGQGLRLIYYSQIVNDFQKGDIAEGYSVSREKKESFPLTVTSAQKNPTAFYLCASVGTDHTEAFFGQGTRLTVV.

This clonotype was observed at least ten times. CDR3 DNA: TGCGCCAGCAGTATGGCCGCATTGAGACACACTGAAGCTTTCTTT. Protein product: CASSMAALRHTEAFF. This chain connects TRBV10-1 to TRBJ1-1; D gene unclear. The CDR3 spans 15 residues. Germline V gives CDR1 WNHNN, CDR2 SYGVQD (reference sequence). V lost 5 bases and J 3 bases, leaving 16 bases between the germline ends.

This clonotype was seen many times. The chain joins TRBV7-9 to TRBJ2-7, with D perhaps TRBD1 (5 bases). The CDR3 spans 13 residues. V lost 7 bases and J lost 1, with 11 bases in between. The germline gives CDR1 SEHNR, CDR2 FQNEAQ (reference sequence). Here the CDR3 DNA reads TGTGCCAGCACCGTGGGGCCTTCCTACGAGCAGTACTTC. It codes for CASTVGPSYEQYF.

The table lists this clonotype with many counts. The rearrangement links TRBV10-3 to TRBJ2-7, with unresolved D. Trimming pared 0 bases from V and 4 bases from J, leaving 13 bases between. From germline, CDR1 is ENHRY and CDR2 SYGVKD. The CDR3 extends over 15 amino acids. CDR3 region: CAISESGSLGYEQYF. The CDR3 DNA is TGTGCCATCAGTGAGTCGGGCAGCCTGGGGTACGAGCAGTACTTC.

A note on this clonotype: In this CDR3 the conserved last residue, phenylalanine or tryptophan, is missing, so a read error is likely. The DNA is left out, because the CDR3 cannot be placed on it with certainty; the CDR3 is given as TCRdb lists it. The CDR3 region is CASSLGYA. V is TRBV7-9 and J is TRBJ1-3. A total of 8 residues make up the CDR3, ends included. CDR1 SEHNR and CDR2 FQNEAQ come from the germline V gene (reference sequence).

This clonotype was detected only a few times. The CDR3 DNA reads TGCGCCAGCAGCCAACGAGGTGGGGGCTACGGAAACACCATATATTTT. Amino acid sequence: CASSQRGGGYGNTIYF. This chain uses TRBV4-1 with TRBJ1-3, with D maybe TRBD1 (6 bases). CDR1 MGHRA and CDR2 YSYEKL come from the germline V gene. This CDR3 is built from 16 residues. V lost 2 bases, J lost 4 bases, and 15 bases lay in between.

Concerning this clonotype itself: One end of the junction is discordant with germline, which a read error may explain. V usage is TRBV10-3 and J usage is TRBJ1-1, with D perhaps matching TRBD1 (6 bases). CDR3 length: 16 residues. CDR1 and CDR2 (germline): ENHRY, SYGVKD. CDR3 region: CASSLSTGAMNTEAFF. DNA of the CDR3: TGTGCCAGCAGTTTATCGACGGGGGCGATGAACACTGAAGCTTTCTTT.

There are many counts of this clonotype. V gene TRBV2 combines with J gene TRBJ2-7, with TRBD2 as a possible D gene (5 bases). V gave up 7 bases and J gave up 2 bases, with 15 bases separating them. CDR1 is SNHLY, CDR2 FYNNEI, per germline. The CDR3 length is 14 residues. The CDR3 protein is CASTEGPGAYEQYF. DNA of the CDR3: TGTGCCAGCACTGAGGGTCCCGGGGCCTACGAGCAGTACTTC.

The chain carries TRBV7-2 and TRBJ2-7; 7 positions match TRBD2. The CDR3 totals 16 residues. Germline values: CDR1 SGHTA, CDR2 FQGNSA. V dropped 3 bases and J dropped 0; count of bases not matched to a gene: 8. DNA of the CDR3: TGTGCCAGCAGCTTCGGGGCGGGAGCAAGCTCCTACGAGCAGTACTTC. Translating gives CASSFGAGASSYEQYF.

The rearrangement uses TRBV19 and TRBJ1-2, with TRBD1 as a possible D gene (5 bases). Germline V CDR1 and CDR2: LNHDA, SQIVND (reference sequence). The CDR3 length is 13 residues. V was cut by 10 bases and J by 2 bases, with 14 bases left in between. The CDR3 sequence is CATTWGRNYGYTF. In nucleotides, the CDR3 is TGTGCCACTACTTGGGGCAGAAACTATGGCTACACCTTC.

The chain is built from TRBV29-1 and TRBJ1-3; tentative D call: TRBD1 (5 bases). There are 14 residues in the CDR3. Germline V gene data show CDR1 as SQVTM and CDR2 as ANQGSEA. Trimming removed 6 bases at V and 2 bases at J, with 14 bases between. The CDR3 reads CSVQGVQAGNTIYF. Written as DNA, the CDR3 is TGCAGCGTCCAAGGGGTGCAGGCTGGAAACACCATATATTTT. Combining the CDR3 with reference TRBV29-1 and TRBJ1-3 gives the whole variable domain SAVISQKPSRDICQRGTSLTIQCQVDSQVTMMFWYRQQPGQSLTLIATANQGSEATYESGFVIDKFPISRPNLTFSTLTVSNMSPEDSSIYLCSVQGVQAGNTIYFGEGSWLTVV.

V and J are TRBV14 and TRBJ1-5, with D possibly TRBD1 on 6 matching bases. The CDR3 is 14 residues long. The germline V gene has CDR1 SGHDN and CDR2 FVKESK. With 3 bases removed from V and 3 bases from J, the gap between germline ends came to 9 bases. CDR3 region: CASSHRGTNQPQHF. The CDR3 DNA is TGTGCCAGCAGCCACAGGGGAACCAATCAGCCCCAGCATTTT.

This clonotype was seen ten or more times. The chain joins TRBV7-9 to TRBJ2-7; 7 nucleotides agree with TRBD1. CDR3 length equals 13 residues. Looked up from germline, CDR1 is SEHNR and CDR2 is FQNEAQ (reference sequence). Trimming cost V 7 bases and J 6 bases; bases outside gene matches: 9. DNA for the CDR3: TGTGCCAGCACTTCGGACAGGTTGCGCGAGCAGTACTTC. It encodes CASTSDRLREQYF.

The table lists this clonotype with many counts. The CDR3, as DNA: TGTGCCAGCAGCTTAGCGGAGGGGGGCACTGAAGCTTTCTTT. This encodes CASSLAEGGTEAFF. The gene calls are TRBV7-6 and TRBJ1-1, with D tentatively TRBD1 (6 bases). The V end was cut by 0 bases, the J end by 4 bases, with 9 bases between. Germline CDR1 and CDR2: SGHVS and FNYEAQ. The length of the CDR3 is 14 residues.

V usage is TRBV5-1 and J usage is TRBJ2-7; a possible D gene is TRBD1 (7 bases). The V gene lost 4 bases and the J gene lost 2 bases, with 19 bases spanning the gap. Germline-derived CDR1 and CDR2 are SGHRS and YFSETQ. The length of the CDR3 is 16 residues. CDR3 DNA sequence: TGCGCCAGCAGCCAAGCGGAGGGGGCTTACGCCTACGAGCAGTACTTC. Residues: CASSQAEGAYAYEQYF.

This clonotype was counted a few times. The rearrangement joins TRBV10-3 to TRBJ2-7, with D unresolved. The germline gives CDR1 ENHRY, CDR2 SYGVKD. This CDR3 contains 12 residues. Trimming removed 2 bases at V and 2 bases at J, with 4 bases between. DNA of the CDR3: TGTGCCATCAGTGAGGCCGCCTACGAGCAGTACTTC. The encoded protein is CAISEAAYEQYF.

This clonotype was observed many times. CDR3 sequence: CASWTGLDYGYTF. Written as DNA, the CDR3 is TGCGCCAGTTGGACAGGGTTAGACTATGGCTACACCTTC. The chain employs TRBV10-2 and TRBJ1-2, with TRBD1 matching 8 bases. The junction had 6 bases not matched to a gene; V was cut back by 9 bases and J by 3 bases. In germline, CDR1 is WSHSY, CDR2 SAAADI. CDR3 length equals 13 residues.

This chain uses TRBV5-1 with TRBJ1-1, with D perhaps TRBD1 (5 bases). The CDR3 consists of 14 residues. With 0 bases removed from V and 5 bases from J, the gap between germline ends came to 11 bases. Germline V gene sequence: CDR1 SGHRS, CDR2 YFSETQ. CDR3 bases: TGCGCCAGCAGCTTGGAGACAGCCCTAACTGAAGCTTTCTTT. It specifies CASSLETALTEAFF.

This clonotype was seen ten or more times. J is TRBJ2-5 and V is TRBV20-1; D is unclear. Germline V gene data show CDR1 as DFQATT and CDR2 as SNEGSKA (reference sequence). This CDR3 is built from 13 residues. Trimming took 0 bases from V and 5 from J, leaving 10 bases between them. The CDR3 loop reads CSAREEVGETQYF. DNA for the CDR3: TGCAGTGCTAGAGAAGAGGTCGGGGAGACCCAGTACTTC.

This clonotype was detected once. One end of the junction fails to match germline, which may point to a read error. The chain combines TRBV7-2 with TRBJ2-5; no clear D. Germline CDR1 and CDR2: SGHTA and FQGNSA. The CDR3 has 12 amino acids. The CDR3 sequence: CASSLVAETRYF. For the CDR3, the DNA is TGTGCCAGCAGCTTAGTAGCTGAGACCCGGTACTTC.

The chain combines TRBV5-1 with TRBJ2-5, with D perhaps TRBD2 (6 bases). The CDR3 has 14 residues. V dropped 3 bases and J dropped 4 bases, with 13 bases sitting between them. CDR1 is SGHRS and CDR2 is YFSETQ in the germline V gene. The CDR3 nucleotides read TGCGCCAGCAGCTCGGCGGGGTACCTAGAGACCCAGTACTTC. This codes for CASSSAGYLETQYF.